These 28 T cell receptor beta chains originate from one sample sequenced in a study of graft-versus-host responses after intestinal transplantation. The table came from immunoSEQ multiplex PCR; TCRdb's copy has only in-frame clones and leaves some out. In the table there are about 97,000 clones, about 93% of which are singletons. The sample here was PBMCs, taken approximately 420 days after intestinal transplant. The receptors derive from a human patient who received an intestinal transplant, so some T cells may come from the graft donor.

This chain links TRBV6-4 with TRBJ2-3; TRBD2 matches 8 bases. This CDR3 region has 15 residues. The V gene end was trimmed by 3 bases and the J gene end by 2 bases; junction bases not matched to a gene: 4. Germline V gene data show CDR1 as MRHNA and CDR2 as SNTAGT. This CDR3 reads CASSETTSATDTQYF. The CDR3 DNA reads TGTGCCAGCAGTGAGACGACTAGCGCCACAGATACGCAGTATTTT.

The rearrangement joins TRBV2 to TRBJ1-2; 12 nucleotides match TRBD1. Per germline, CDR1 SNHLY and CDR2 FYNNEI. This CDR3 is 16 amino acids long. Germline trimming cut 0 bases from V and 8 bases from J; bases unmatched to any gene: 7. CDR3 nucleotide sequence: TGTGCCAGCAGTGAAGCAACGGGACAGGGGGCGCTGGGCTACACCTTC. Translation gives CASSEATGQGALGYTF.

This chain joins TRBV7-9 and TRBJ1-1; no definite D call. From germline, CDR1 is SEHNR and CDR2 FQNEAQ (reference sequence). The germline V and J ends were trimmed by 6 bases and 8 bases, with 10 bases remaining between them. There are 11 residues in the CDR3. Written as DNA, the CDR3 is TGTGCCAGCAGTGCACAGAGCGAAGCTTTCTTT. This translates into CASSAQSEAFF.

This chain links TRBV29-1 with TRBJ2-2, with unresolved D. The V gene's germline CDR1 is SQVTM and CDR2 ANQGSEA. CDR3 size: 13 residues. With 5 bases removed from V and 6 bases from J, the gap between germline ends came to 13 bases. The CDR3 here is CSVPDLGAGELFF. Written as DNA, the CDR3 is TGCAGCGTTCCTGATTTAGGCGCCGGGGAGCTGTTTTTT.

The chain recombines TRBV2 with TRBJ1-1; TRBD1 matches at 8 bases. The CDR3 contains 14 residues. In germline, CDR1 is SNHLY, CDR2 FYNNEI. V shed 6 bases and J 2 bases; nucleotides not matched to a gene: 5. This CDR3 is CASRDRVINTEAFF. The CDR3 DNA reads TGTGCCAGCAGGGACAGGGTGATAAACACTGAAGCTTTCTTT.

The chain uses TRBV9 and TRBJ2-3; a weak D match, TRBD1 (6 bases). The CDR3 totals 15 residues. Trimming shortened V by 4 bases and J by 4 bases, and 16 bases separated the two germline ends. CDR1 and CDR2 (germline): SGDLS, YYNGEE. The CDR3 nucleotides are TGTGCCAGCAGCCCCTACAGGGTGGGCCCAGATACGCAGTATTTT. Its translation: CASSPYRVGPDTQYF.

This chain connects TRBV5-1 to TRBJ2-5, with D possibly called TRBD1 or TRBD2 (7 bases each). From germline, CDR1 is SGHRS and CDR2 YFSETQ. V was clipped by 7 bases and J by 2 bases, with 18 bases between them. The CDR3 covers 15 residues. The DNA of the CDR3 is TGCGCCAGCCGCCCTGGGGGGGACAGACAAGAGACCCAGTACTTC. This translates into CASRPGGDRQETQYF.

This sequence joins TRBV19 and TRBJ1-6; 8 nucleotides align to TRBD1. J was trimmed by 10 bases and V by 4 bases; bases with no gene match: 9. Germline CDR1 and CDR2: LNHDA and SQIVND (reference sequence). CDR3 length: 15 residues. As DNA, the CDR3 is TGTGCCAGTAGTACCAGGGGGCATGAGACCTCACCCCTCCACTTT. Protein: CASSTRGHETSPLHF.

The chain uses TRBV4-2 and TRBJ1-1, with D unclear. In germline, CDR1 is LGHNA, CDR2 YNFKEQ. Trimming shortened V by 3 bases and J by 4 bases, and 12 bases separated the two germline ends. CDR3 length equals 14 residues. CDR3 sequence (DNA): TGTGCCAGCAGCCAGGACCTGAGAGGCACTGAAGCTTTCTTT. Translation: CASSQDLRGTEAFF.

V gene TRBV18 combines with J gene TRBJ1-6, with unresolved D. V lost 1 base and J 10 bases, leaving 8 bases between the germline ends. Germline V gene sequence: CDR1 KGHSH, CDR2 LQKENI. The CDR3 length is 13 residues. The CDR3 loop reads CASSPQGLSPLHF. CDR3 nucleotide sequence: TGTGCCAGCTCACCACAAGGACTATCACCCCTCCACTTT.

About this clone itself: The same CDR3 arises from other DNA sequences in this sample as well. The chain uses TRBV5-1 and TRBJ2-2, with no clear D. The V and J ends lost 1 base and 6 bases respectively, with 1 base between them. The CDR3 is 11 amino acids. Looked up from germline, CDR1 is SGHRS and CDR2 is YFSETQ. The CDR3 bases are TGCGCCAGCAGCTTGTCCGGGGAGCTGTTTTTT. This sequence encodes CASSLSGELFF.

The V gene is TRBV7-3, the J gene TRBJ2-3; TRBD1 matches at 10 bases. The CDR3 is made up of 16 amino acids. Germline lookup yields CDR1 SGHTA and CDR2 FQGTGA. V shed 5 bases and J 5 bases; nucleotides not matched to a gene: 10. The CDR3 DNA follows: TGTGCCAGCAGCGCCCTCGGGACAGGGGATGGAGATACGCAGTATTTT. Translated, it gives CASSALGTGDGDTQYF.

CDR3 DNA: TGCGCCAGCACCTTCGGGGGGGATGAGCAGTTCTTC. Encoded protein: CASTFGGDEQFF. The chain is built from TRBV5-1 and TRBJ2-1; 8 bases match TRBD2. The germline CDR1 and CDR2 sequences are SGHRS and YFSETQ. V lost 6 bases, J lost 8 bases, and 4 bases stayed unmatched. The CDR3 runs 12 residues. Based on the CDR3 plus reference TRBV5-1 and TRBJ2-1, the full variable domain is KAGVTQTPRYLIKTRGQQVTLSCSPISGHRSVSWYQQTPGQGLQFLFEYFSETQRNKGNFPGRFSGRQFSNSRSEMNVSTLELGDSALYLCASTFGGDEQFFGPGTRLTVL.

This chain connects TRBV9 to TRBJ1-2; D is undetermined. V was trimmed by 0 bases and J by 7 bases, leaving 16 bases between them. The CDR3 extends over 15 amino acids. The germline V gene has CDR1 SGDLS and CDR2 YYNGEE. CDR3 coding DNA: TGTGCCAGCAGCGTAGGGGGTCCCGGAAGCTCTGGCTACACCTTC. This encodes CASSVGGPGSSGYTF.

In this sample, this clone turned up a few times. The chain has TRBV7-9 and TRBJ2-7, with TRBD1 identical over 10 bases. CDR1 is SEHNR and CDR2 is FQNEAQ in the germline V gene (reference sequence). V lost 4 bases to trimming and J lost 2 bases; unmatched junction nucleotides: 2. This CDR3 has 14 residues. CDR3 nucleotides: TGTGCCAGCAGCTCCGGGACAGGGGCCTACGAGCAGTACTTC. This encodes CASSSGTGAYEQYF.

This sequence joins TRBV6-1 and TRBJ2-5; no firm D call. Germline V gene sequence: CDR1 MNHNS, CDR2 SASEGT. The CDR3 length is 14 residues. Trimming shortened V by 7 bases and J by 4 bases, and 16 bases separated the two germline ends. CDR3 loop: CASISPGARETQYF. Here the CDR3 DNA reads TGTGCCAGCATCTCCCCTGGCGCCCGAGAGACCCAGTACTTC.

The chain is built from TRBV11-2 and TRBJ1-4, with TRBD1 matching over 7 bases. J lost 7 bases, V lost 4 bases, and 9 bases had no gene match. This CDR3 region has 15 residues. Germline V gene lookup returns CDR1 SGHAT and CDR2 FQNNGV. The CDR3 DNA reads TGTGCCAGCAGCTCCCCAGGGGGATGGGTTGAAAAACTGTTTTTT. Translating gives CASSSPGGWVEKLFF.

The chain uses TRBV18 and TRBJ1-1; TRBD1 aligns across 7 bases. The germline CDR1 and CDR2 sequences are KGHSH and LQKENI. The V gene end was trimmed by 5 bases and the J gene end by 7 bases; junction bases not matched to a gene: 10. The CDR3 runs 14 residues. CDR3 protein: CASSNRQGTDEAFF. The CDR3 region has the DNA TGTGCCAGCTCAAACAGACAGGGTACCGATGAAGCTTTCTTT.

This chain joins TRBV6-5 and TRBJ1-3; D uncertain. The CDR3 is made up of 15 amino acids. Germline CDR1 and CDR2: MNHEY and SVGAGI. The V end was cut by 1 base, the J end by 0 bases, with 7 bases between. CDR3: CASSYLFGSGNTIYF. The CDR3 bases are TGTGCCAGCAGTTACTTGTTTGGCTCTGGAAACACCATATATTTT.

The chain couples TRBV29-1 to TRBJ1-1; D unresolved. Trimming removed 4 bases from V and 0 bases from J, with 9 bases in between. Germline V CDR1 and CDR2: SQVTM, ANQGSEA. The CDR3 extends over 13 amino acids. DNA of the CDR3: TGCAGCGTTGTAGGGCGGCTGAACACTGAAGCTTTCTTT. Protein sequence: CSVVGRLNTEAFF.

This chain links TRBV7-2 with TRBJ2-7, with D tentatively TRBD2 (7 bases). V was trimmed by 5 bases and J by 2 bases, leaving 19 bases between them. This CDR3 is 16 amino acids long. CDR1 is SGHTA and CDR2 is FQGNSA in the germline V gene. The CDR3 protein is CASSEGPSGGAYEQYF. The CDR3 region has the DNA TGTGCCAGCAGCGAAGGACCATCGGGGGGCGCCTACGAGCAGTACTTC.

CDR3 loop: CASSMVLNTEAFF. The CDR3 DNA reads as TGTGCCAGTAGTATGGTGCTGAACACTGAAGCTTTCTTT. The gene calls are TRBV19 and TRBJ1-1; unclear D gene. This CDR3 is built from 13 residues. V lost 3 bases and J lost 0, with 5 bases in between. The germline gives CDR1 LNHDA, CDR2 SQIVND (reference sequence).

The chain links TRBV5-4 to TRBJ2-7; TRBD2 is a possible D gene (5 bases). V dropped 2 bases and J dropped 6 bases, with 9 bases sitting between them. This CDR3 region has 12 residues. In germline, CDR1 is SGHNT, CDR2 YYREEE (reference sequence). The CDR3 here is CASSFGGPEQYF. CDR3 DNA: TGTGCCAGCAGCTTCGGAGGACCCGAGCAGTACTTC.

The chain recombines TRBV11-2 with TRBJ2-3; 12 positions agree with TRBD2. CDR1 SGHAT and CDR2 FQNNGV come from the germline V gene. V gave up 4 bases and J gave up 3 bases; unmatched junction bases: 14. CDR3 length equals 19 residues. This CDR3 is CASSSPISASGGATDTQYF. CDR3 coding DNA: TGTGCCAGCAGCTCCCCAATTTCAGCTAGCGGGGGGGCAACAGATACGCAGTATTTT.

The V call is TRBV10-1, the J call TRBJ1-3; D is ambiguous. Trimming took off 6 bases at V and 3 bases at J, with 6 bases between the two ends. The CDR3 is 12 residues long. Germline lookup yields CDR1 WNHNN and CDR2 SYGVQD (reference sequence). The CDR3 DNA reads TGCGCCAGCAGCTCGGATGGAAACACCATATATTTT. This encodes CASSSDGNTIYF.

The CDR3 DNA sequence: TGTGCCAGCAGTGAAGCCGGGGCGGGGAATCAGCCCCAGCATTTT. Translated, it gives CASSEAGAGNQPQHF. This sequence joins TRBV6-1 and TRBJ1-5; D might be TRBD1 (5 bases). Deletions cut 0 bases from V and 4 bases from J, with 10 bases between. CDR1 MNHNS and CDR2 SASEGT come from the germline V gene. The CDR3 extends over 15 amino acids.

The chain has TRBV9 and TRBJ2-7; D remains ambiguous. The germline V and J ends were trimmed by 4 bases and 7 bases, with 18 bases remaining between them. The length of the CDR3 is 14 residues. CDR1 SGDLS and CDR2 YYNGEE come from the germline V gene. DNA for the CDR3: TGTGCCAGCAGCTCACGGACCGACATGAGGGAGCAGTACTTC. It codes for CASSSRTDMREQYF.

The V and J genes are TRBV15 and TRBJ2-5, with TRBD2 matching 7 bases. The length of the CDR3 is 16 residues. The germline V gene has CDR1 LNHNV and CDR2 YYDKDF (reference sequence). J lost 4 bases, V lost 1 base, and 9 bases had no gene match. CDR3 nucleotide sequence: TGTGCCACCAGCAGAGTAACACTAGCGTCTCCAGAGACCCAGTACTTC. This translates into CATSRVTLASPETQYF. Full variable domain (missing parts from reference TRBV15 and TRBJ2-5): DAMVIQNPRYQVTQFGKPVTLSCSQTLNHNVMYWYQQKSSQAPKLLFHYYDKDFNNEADTPDNFQSRRPNTSFCFLDIRSPGLGDTAMYLCATSRVTLASPETQYFGPGTRLLVL.